In its sample, the clone carrying this TCR delta chain was seen a few times. This likely stems from a read error, as it lies one base from a far larger clone. The sample contains more than one DNA sequence encoding this CDR3. Trimming removed 3 bases from V and 0 bases from J; junction bases left unmatched: 13. The CDR3 runs to 19 residues. Germline CDR1 reads GEAIGNYY; CDR2 reads EKD. This sample was taken from a study of gamma-delta T cells after stem cell transplantation. TCRdb applied CATT to the RT-PCR reads for clone calling. Of 2,500 to 3,000 delta-chain clones in the sample, just over 2.5% are singletons; the top ten hold less than 40%.

The sequenced sample was gamma-delta T cells. The sequence came from a human donor. It is not recorded whose cells these are; they may come from a transplant donor. The gene calls are TRDV2 and TRDJ1; TRDD3 agrees at 12 bases. The CDR3 region has the DNA TGTGCCTGTGACCCGGTACTGGGGGATACTCAGTTGTACACCGATAAACTCATCTTT. Its protein product is CACDPVLGDTQLYTDKLIF.